The entry below describes one T cell receptor beta chain. It lacks a known antigen. No base-level quality is on record; no much larger clone is a single base apart. Another Seattle source contributed samples from volunteer blood donors who had recovered from COVID-19. Each collaborating institution followed its own protocols to collect whole blood in K2EDTA tubes. For TCRbeta analysis, collaborators shipped samples in one of three forms: frozen whole blood, isolated PBMCs, or DNA extracted from either of those sample types. TCRbeta CDR3 regions were amplified from genomic DNA using the immunoSEQ Assay, a bias-controlled multiplex PCR. Regarding the original processing steps: The number of nucleated cells in each sample was estimated from the amplification of reference gene primers within the assay. Sequence reads were collapsed and filtered to measure the absolute abundance of every unique TCRbeta CDR3 rearrangement. For each sample, productive Simpson clonality was calculated by taking the square root of Simpson's diversity index across productive rearrangements. What TCRdb holds here is the immuneACCESS table cut down to in-frame rearrangements. Part of the clones is not present; checked against another copy, under half of the missing clones reflect an unresolved V gene, and the others are unexplained. V and J calls and clone size come straight from that table; D and trimming were deduced from the DNA. The sample table contains around 250,000 clones; only one count was recorded for about 85% of them. Roughly 1.9% of the sample belongs to the ten largest clones.

This sample is drawn from a study of blood T cell repertoires in COVID-19 (dated by TCRdb to about 2020). At the level of the whole study: Samples covering the acute and convalescent phases of COVID-19 were provided by collaborators in the United States, Italy and Spain. The repertoires were released in a freely available public database meant as a resource for research on the immune response to SARS-CoV-2. A de-identified subject ID, COVID-19 status, age in years and sex were almost always included in the sample metadata. Deeply sampled blood TCRbeta repertoires from subjects exposed to, actively infected with, or recovered from COVID-19 were included in the dataset. The prospective study material was composed of cDNA or gDNA derived from T cells, B-cell-depleted T cells, or PBMCs. Samples were obtained from the ongoing ImmuneRACE study (first 160 participants) and from some 1,200 subjects provided by 6 global collaborators. Where available, HLA class I and class II types were obtained from metadata supplied by the sample provider rather than from assay-based typing. Here is what the overall study found, with its caveats: The quantity of clinical and demographic metadata differed by source and by participant and was supplied without curation.

V and J are truncated by 0 bases and 5 bases respectively, leaving an intervening sequence of 11 bases. CDR3 length: 14 amino acids, cysteine to phenylalanine. CDR3 DNA only is kept here, 42 bases in frame from base 1. CDR1 is given as WNHNN and CDR2 as SYGVQD, both from the germline V gene (reference sequence). Source material: peripheral blood. This receptor chain uses TRBV10-1 and TRBJ2-7; a confident D gene designation cannot be given. The sequence was collected from a man aged 25-45 years who had recovered from COVID-19. The CDR3 protein is CASSESIPTHEQYF. The sequence in DNA is TGCGCCAGCAGTGAGTCCATTCCTACCCACGAGCAGTACTTC.